One and the same sample provided the 10 T cell receptor beta chains below, sequenced in a study of blood T cell repertoires in COVID-19. Produced via immunoSEQ multiplex PCR; TCRdb's table is partial and in-frame only. The data hold some 42,000 clones, with just under 85% observed a single time. Sequencing was carried out using peripheral blood. These receptors were obtained from a man aged 50 to 59 with active COVID-19.

Here the CDR3 DNA reads TGTGCTAGTGGTTTGCTCAATGAGCAGTTCTTC. Protein sequence: CASGLLNEQFF. The chain links TRBV12-5 to TRBJ2-1, with D uncertain. CDR1 and CDR2 (germline): LGHNT, FRNRAP. CDR3 size: 11 residues. V was trimmed by 2 bases and J by 6 bases, leaving 2 bases between them.

J is TRBJ1-4 and V is TRBV6-4; TRBD1 matches at 9 bases. This CDR3 region has 18 residues. Germline-derived CDR1 and CDR2 are MRHNA and SNTAGT. The trim removed 6 bases at V and 7 bases at J, leaving 18 bases unmatched. CDR3 sequence (DNA): TGTGCCAGCAGACCTTGGACAGGGGCCCAGGTTTATGGTGAAAAACTGTTTTTT. It specifies CASRPWTGAQVYGEKLFF.

The chain joins TRBV5-4 to TRBJ1-3; D might be TRBD1 (5 bases). V lost 3 bases to trimming and J lost 4 bases, with 14 bases between them. CDR1 SGHNT and CDR2 YYREEE come from the germline V gene (reference sequence). The CDR3 loop spans 15 amino acids. CDR3 DNA sequence: TGTGCCAGCAGCTCCGCGGGGGTCTGGGGAAACACCATATATTTT. This encodes CASSSAGVWGNTIYF.

The chain couples TRBV30 to TRBJ1-2, with a weak D call TRBD1 (5 bases). Deletions cut 7 bases from V and 4 bases from J, with 13 bases between. Germline values: CDR1 GTSNPN, CDR2 SVGIG (reference sequence). The CDR3 consists of 12 residues. The CDR3 sequence is CASEQGFYGYTF. The CDR3 coding sequence is TGTGCCTCCGAGCAGGGCTTCTATGGCTACACCTTC.

The chain employs TRBV7-8 and TRBJ2-1, with 7 positions matching TRBD2. The CDR3 is 15 amino acids. Germline loops: CDR1 SGHVS, CDR2 FQNEAQ. V shed 2 bases, J shed 7 bases, and the junction held 8 bases outside the gene matches. The CDR3 DNA sequence: TGTGCCAGCAGCTTACATGAGCGGGAAGTAAATGAGCAGTTCTTC. This encodes CASSLHEREVNEQFF.

The chain couples TRBV24-1 to TRBJ2-3; D call uncertain. V lost 4 bases and J lost 0, with 10 bases in between. This CDR3 is 15 amino acids long. Germline V CDR1 and CDR2: KGHDR, SFDVKD. The CDR3 protein is CATSDTESSTDTQYF. CDR3 nucleotide sequence: TGTGCCACCAGTGACACAGAATCTAGCACAGATACGCAGTATTTT.

The J gene is TRBJ2-5, the V gene TRBV19; D call uncertain. Germline CDR1 and CDR2: LNHDA and SQIVND (reference sequence). Trimming took off 3 bases at V and 7 bases at J, with 15 bases between the two ends. CDR3 size: 14 residues. The CDR3 DNA is TGTGCCAGTAGTATCGTCGGCCTCACGGGGACCCAGTACTTC. It yields the protein CASSIVGLTGTQYF.

In DNA, the CDR3 is TGTGCCAGTAGTCCCCGGTACTATGGCTACACCTTC. This gives the protein CASSPRYYGYTF. The V and J genes are TRBV19 and TRBJ1-2; D gene ambiguous. The length of the CDR3 is 12 residues. CDR1 is LNHDA, CDR2 SQIVND, per germline (reference sequence). Trimming pared 5 bases from V and 3 bases from J, leaving 7 bases between.

The chain carries TRBV18 and TRBJ2-3, with 7 bases aligning to TRBD1. The V gene's germline CDR1 is KGHSH and CDR2 LQKENI. The junction had 14 bases not matched to a gene; V was cut back by 1 base and J by 4 bases. This CDR3 comprises 18 residues. The CDR3 region is CASSPLPLGGMRADTQYF. In DNA form, the CDR3 reads TGTGCCAGCTCACCACTCCCCCTAGGGGGCATGAGGGCAGATACGCAGTATTTT.

J is TRBJ2-5 and V is TRBV6-2 or TRBV6-3; 14 nucleotides agree with TRBD2. Germline V CDR1 and CDR2: MNHEY, SVGEGT. V was pared by 5 bases and J by 4 bases, with 3 bases of the junction left unmatched. The CDR3 consists of 15 residues. CDR3 protein: CASSPTSGGAETQYF. CDR3 DNA sequence: TGTGCCAGCAGTCCGACTAGCGGGGGGGCAGAGACCCAGTACTTC.